Below are 9 T cell receptor beta chains sequenced from a single sample in a study of yellow fever vaccine responses in identical twins (dated by TCRdb to 2016 to 2019). The library was prepared using RT-PCR. The sequencing machine was an Illumina HiSeq 2500. The public reads were reprocessed in TCRdb via fastp at Q25 and MiXCR, keeping in-frame beta chains. Every distinct CDR3 protein forms one entry, paired with its most common genes and DNA. Present in this sample are about 13,000 distinct CDR3 sequences, roughly 86% of which were seen just once. The ten most abundant clones make up over 1.5% of the sample. Sequencing was performed on T cells from blood (PBMCs), unsorted or a sorted subset (not recorded which), taken before or after yellow fever vaccination (not recorded which). These TCRs come from a young woman who received the yellow fever vaccine. Donor details come from another sample of the same person, matched by shared clones.

The chain joins TRBV6-5 to TRBJ2-7, with TRBD1 identical over 7 bases. Germline CDR1 is MNHEY and CDR2 is SVGAGI. V was clipped by 3 bases and J by 2 bases; unmatched bases: 7. There are 15 residues in the CDR3. The CDR3 region has the DNA TGTGCCAGCAGTTATACAGGGGACGGAACCTACGAGCAGTACTTC. Protein product: CASSYTGDGTYEQYF.

The CDR3 region has the DNA TGCGCCAGCGGGTCGGGGGACAGGGACCACGAGCAGTACTTC. This sequence encodes CASGSGDRDHEQYF. V usage is TRBV23-1 and J usage is TRBJ2-7; 9 positions match TRBD1. TRBV23-1 is treated as an ORF (open reading frame) with a function not yet certain. With V trimmed by 8 bases and J by 5 bases, 10 bases remained unmatched. CDR3 length equals 14 residues.

The chain combines TRBV29-1 with TRBJ2-1, with 8 nucleotides matching TRBD2. From germline, CDR1 is SQVTM and CDR2 ANQGSEA. The CDR3 is 12 residues long. For the CDR3, the DNA is TGCTCCCGGGCGGGAGGCGGCAATGAGCAGTTCTTC. This codes for CSRAGGGNEQFF.

The rearrangement links TRBV29-1 to TRBJ2-2, with D possibly matching TRBD1 (5 bases). The germline V and J ends were trimmed by 7 bases and 1 base, with 13 bases remaining between them. Germline values: CDR1 SQVTM, CDR2 ANQGSEA. This CDR3 comprises 14 residues. The CDR3 sequence is CSARDSMNTGELFF. The CDR3 DNA sequence: TGCAGCGCAAGAGACAGTATGAACACCGGGGAGCTGTTTTTT.

The rearrangement joins TRBV6-5 to TRBJ1-1; D is uncertain. Germline CDR1 reads MNHEY; CDR2 reads SVGAGI. This CDR3 spans 14 amino acids. Trimming removed 0 bases from V and 7 bases from J, with 12 bases in between. The CDR3 coding sequence is TGTGCCAGCAGTTACTCGACAAGTCAAGGTGAAGCTTTCTTT. Translated, it gives CASSYSTSQGEAFF.

This rearrangement joins TRBV6-1 to TRBJ2-7; D is unresolved. Trimming cost V 6 bases and J 2 bases, with 11 bases left between them. The CDR3 runs to 13 residues. Germline V CDR1 and CDR2: MNHNS, SASEGT. CDR3 amino acids: CASRRMLTYEQYF. CDR3 coding DNA: TGTGCCAGCAGGCGGATGTTGACCTACGAGCAGTACTTC.

The rearrangement joins TRBV28 to TRBJ2-1, with TRBD2 matching over 9 bases. The germline gives CDR1 MDHEN, CDR2 SYDVKM. The length of the CDR3 is 15 residues. J lost 9 bases, V lost 4 bases, and 10 bases had no gene match. The CDR3 DNA reads as TGTGCCAGCAGTTCATCGGGACTAGCATGGGGTGAGCAGTTCTTC. Translating it yields CASSSSGLAWGEQFF.

This chain uses TRBV28 with TRBJ1-5, with 9 bases aligning to TRBD1. J lost 1 base, V lost 5 bases, and 9 bases had no gene match. The CDR3 covers 17 residues. Looked up from germline, CDR1 is MDHEN and CDR2 is SYDVKM. In nucleotides, the CDR3 is TGTGCCAGCAGTCTCCCGGGACAGGGTTCGAGCAATCAGCCCCAGCATTTT. Its translation: CASSLPGQGSSNQPQHF.

The V call is TRBV5-1, the J call TRBJ2-7; D unresolved. Trimming took off 0 bases at V and 5 bases at J, with 3 bases between the two ends. The CDR3 spans 11 residues. Germline V CDR1 and CDR2: SGHRS, YFSETQ. CDR3 nucleotides: TGCGCCAGCAGCTTGGACCACGAGCAGTACTTC. The encoded protein is CASSLDHEQYF.